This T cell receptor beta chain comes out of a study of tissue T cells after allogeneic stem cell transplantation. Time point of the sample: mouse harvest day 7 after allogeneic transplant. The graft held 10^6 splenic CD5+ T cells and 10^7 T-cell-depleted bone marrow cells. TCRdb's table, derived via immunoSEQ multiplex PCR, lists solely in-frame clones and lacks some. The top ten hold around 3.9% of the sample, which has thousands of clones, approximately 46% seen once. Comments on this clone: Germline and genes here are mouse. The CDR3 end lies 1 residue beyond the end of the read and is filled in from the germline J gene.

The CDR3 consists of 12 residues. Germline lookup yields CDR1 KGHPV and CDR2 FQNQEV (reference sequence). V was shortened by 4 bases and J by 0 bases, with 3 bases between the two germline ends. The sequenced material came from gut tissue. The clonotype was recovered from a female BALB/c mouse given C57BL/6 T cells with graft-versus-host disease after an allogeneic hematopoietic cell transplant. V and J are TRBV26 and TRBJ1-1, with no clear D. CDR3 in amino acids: CASSHQNTEVFF. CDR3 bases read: TGTGCCAGCAGTCATCAGAACACAGAAGTCTTC.